A single sample is the source of the 16 T cell receptor beta chains below, sequenced in a study of cytomegalovirus exposure and HLA in healthy donors. Sequenced by immunoSEQ multiplex PCR; TCRdb stores in-frame clones only, minus some. This sample carries about 130,000 clones, about 88% of them seen once, and the ten largest clones take approximately 9.2%. Material for sequencing was PBMCs. These receptors all come from a woman aged 18-30 years in good health and CMV-seropositive.

This clone has more than one count but fewer than ten. J is TRBJ1-5 and V is TRBV28; tentatively, D is TRBD1 (6 bases). The CDR3 is 14 amino acids. Germline V lookup: CDR1 MDHEN, CDR2 SYDVKM. With 4 bases removed from V and 3 bases from J, the gap between germline ends came to 10 bases. CDR3 DNA: TGTGCCAGCAGTTACAGGGCCCCCAATCAGCCCCAGCATTTT. Translation gives CASSYRAPNQPQHF.

V and J are TRBV5-1 and TRBJ2-7; tentative D call: TRBD1 (5 bases). This CDR3 is built from 16 residues. Germline V gene sequence: CDR1 SGHRS, CDR2 YFSETQ. The ends were cut back, 4 bases at V and 4 bases at J, with 21 bases in the middle. CDR3 sequence: CASSQQSRRTRYEQYF. The CDR3 coding sequence is TGCGCCAGCAGCCAACAGTCGAGAAGGACAAGGTACGAGCAGTACTTC.

The CDR3 loop reads CASSFGSSGGAKSYNEQFF. In DNA form, the CDR3 reads TGTGCCAGCAGCTTTGGGTCTAGCGGGGGGGCAAAGTCCTACAATGAGCAGTTCTTC. The rearrangement joins TRBV7-9 to TRBJ2-1, with 12 bases aligning to TRBD2. This CDR3 comprises 19 residues. Germline V gives CDR1 SEHNR, CDR2 FQNEAQ (reference sequence). V lost 3 bases to trimming and J lost 1 base; unmatched junction nucleotides: 10.

The chain has TRBV4-1 and TRBJ2-7; the D is unclear. V was shortened by 0 bases and J by 2 bases, with 8 bases between the two germline ends. The CDR3 spans 14 residues. Germline CDR1 and CDR2: MGHRA and YSYEKL. The CDR3 nucleotides are TGCGCCAGCAGCCAAGACCTAGGCCCCTACGAGCAGTACTTC. Translating gives CASSQDLGPYEQYF.

The chain links TRBV5-1 to TRBJ2-3; tentatively, D is TRBD1 (5 bases). The CDR3 extends over 15 amino acids. Per the germline V gene, CDR1 is SGHRS and CDR2 is YFSETQ. V was clipped by 0 bases and J by 4 bases, with 12 bases between them. The CDR3: CASSLGGAVPDTQYF. The DNA of the CDR3 is TGCGCCAGCAGCTTGGGTGGGGCTGTCCCAGATACGCAGTATTTT.

The chain links TRBV19 to TRBJ2-4, with D unclear. This CDR3 is 14 amino acids long. V gave up 1 base and J gave up 5 bases, with 9 bases separating them. Germline CDR1 and CDR2: LNHDA and SQIVND (reference sequence). CDR3 sequence reads: CASSIAVGQNIQYF. In DNA, the CDR3 is TGTGCCAGTAGTATAGCGGTCGGTCAAAACATTCAGTACTTC.

The genes are TRBV7-8 and TRBJ1-2; 9 bases match TRBD1. Germline CDR1 reads SGHVS; CDR2 reads FQNEAQ. This CDR3 contains 15 residues. The J segment lost 7 bases and the V segment lost 1 base, leaving 7 bases of the junction unmatched. This chain's CDR3 is CASSLGDRALIGYTF. CDR3 in DNA: TGTGCCAGCAGCTTAGGGGACAGGGCGTTGATTGGCTACACCTTC.

This clone appeared a single time. This sequence joins TRBV5-1 and TRBJ2-5; D not resolved. The CDR3 is made up of 13 amino acids. Germline V lookup: CDR1 SGHRS, CDR2 YFSETQ. Trimming shortened V by 0 bases and J by 1 base, and 4 bases separated the two germline ends. The CDR3 DNA is TGCGCCAGCAGCTTGGACGGCCAAGAGACCCAGTACTTC. Its translation: CASSLDGQETQYF.

This chain connects TRBV10-3 to TRBJ1-6; TRBD1 might be the D (6 bases). This CDR3 has 14 amino acids. Trimming shortened V by 6 bases and J by 6 bases, and 12 bases separated the two germline ends. The germline gives CDR1 ENHRY, CDR2 SYGVKD. The CDR3 DNA reads as TGTGCCATCAGCCCGGGAGGGGGTAATTCACCCCTCCACTTT. It is translated as CAISPGGGNSPLHF.

V gene TRBV9 combines with J gene TRBJ1-2; D ambiguous. Germline lookup yields CDR1 SGDLS and CDR2 YYNGEE. The CDR3 has 15 amino acids. Trimming shortened V by 0 bases and J by 2 bases, and 11 bases separated the two germline ends. In DNA form, the CDR3 reads TGTGCCAGCAGCGTAGAATCAGTGATCAACTATGGCTACACCTTC. Encoded protein: CASSVESVINYGYTF.

This chain connects TRBV27 to TRBJ1-2; TRBD1 might be the D (5 bases). This CDR3 is 15 amino acids long. Trimming pared 0 bases from V and 11 bases from J, leaving 19 bases between. CDR1 is MNHEY and CDR2 is SMNVEV in the germline V gene (reference sequence). In DNA form, the CDR3 reads TGTGCCAGCAGTTTATCTTGGGCAGCCCCTAAGGGGTACACCTTC. It translates to CASSLSWAAPKGYTF.

This clone was counted only a few times. This rearrangement joins TRBV19 to TRBJ1-6; tentative D call: TRBD1 (6 bases). The germline V gene encodes CDR1 LNHDA and CDR2 SQIVND (reference sequence). The CDR3 length is 15 residues. Trimming took off 6 bases at V and 6 bases at J, with 15 bases between the two ends. CDR3 sequence: CASSPYRDGNSPLHF. For the CDR3, the DNA is TGTGCCAGTAGCCCTTACAGGGACGGTAATTCACCCCTCCACTTT.

The chain is built from TRBV7-9 and TRBJ2-1, with 8 bases that match TRBD2. Germline values: CDR1 SEHNR, CDR2 FQNEAQ (reference sequence). The V gene end was trimmed by 1 base and the J gene end by 6 bases; junction bases not matched to a gene: 8. There are 16 residues in the CDR3. DNA of the CDR3: TGTGCCAGCAGCTTAGGGCCGGGACTAGGAGGCAATGAGCAGTTCTTC. The encoded protein is CASSLGPGLGGNEQFF.

The V call is TRBV9, the J call TRBJ2-2; 8 nucleotides match TRBD2. The CDR3 extends over 17 amino acids. Germline trimming cut 4 bases from V and 4 bases from J; bases unmatched to any gene: 12. The germline V gene has CDR1 SGDLS and CDR2 YYNGEE. CDR3 residues: CASSLHPAGELTGELFF. CDR3 bases: TGTGCCAGCAGCCTCCACCCAGCGGGGGAACTCACCGGGGAGCTGTTTTTT.

Turning to this clone: One end of the junction does not line up with germline, which may come from a read error. CDR3 region: CASSLEGQGTYNSPLHF. The CDR3 region has the DNA TGTGCCAGCAGCTTAGAAGGACAGGGGACCTACAATTCACCCCTCCACTTT. The chain has TRBV7-7 and TRBJ1-6; 9 nucleotides line up with TRBD1. The CDR3 contains 17 residues. The germline V gene encodes CDR1 SSHAT and CDR2 FNYEAQ (reference sequence).

The V call is TRBV28, the J call TRBJ2-3; 8 positions agree with TRBD2. CDR1 and CDR2 from the germline V gene are MDHEN and SYDVKM. J gave up 7 bases and V 7 bases, and 10 bases lay outside the gene matches. The CDR3 spans 14 residues. CDR3 DNA sequence: TGTGCCAGCACCCGAAGCGGGGGAGGGAATACGCAGTATTTT. It encodes CASTRSGGGNTQYF.